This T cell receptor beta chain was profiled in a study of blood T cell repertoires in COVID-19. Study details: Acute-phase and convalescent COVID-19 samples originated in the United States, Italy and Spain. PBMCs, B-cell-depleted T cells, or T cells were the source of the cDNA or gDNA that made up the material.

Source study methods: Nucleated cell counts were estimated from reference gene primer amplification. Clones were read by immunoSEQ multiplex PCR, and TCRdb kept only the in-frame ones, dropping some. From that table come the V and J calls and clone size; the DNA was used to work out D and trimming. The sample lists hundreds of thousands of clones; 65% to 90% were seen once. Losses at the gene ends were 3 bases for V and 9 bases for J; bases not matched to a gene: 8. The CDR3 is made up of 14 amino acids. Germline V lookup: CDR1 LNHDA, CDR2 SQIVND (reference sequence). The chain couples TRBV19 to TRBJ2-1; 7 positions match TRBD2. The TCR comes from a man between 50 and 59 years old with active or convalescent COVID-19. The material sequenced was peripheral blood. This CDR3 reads CASSIAGVRGEQFF. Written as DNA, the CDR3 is TGTGCCAGTAGTATCGCGGGAGTCCGAGGTGAGCAGTTCTTC.